This T cell receptor (delta chain) was profiled in a study of Vγ9Vδ2 T cells in congenital toxoplasmosis (dated by TCRdb to the early 2020s). Regarding the research as a whole: The diagnosis of congenital toxoplasmosis relied on IgG, IgM and IgA serology, Western blot and an in-house interferon-gamma release assay. TCR sequencing covered roughly five infected and approximately 11 uninfected infants at 2 months, plus 3 infected and 4 uninfected infants at 1 year. Repertoires were sequenced from infants at 2 months after birth and at 1 year of age. Gamma and delta chain CDR3 repertoires of sorted blood gammadelta T cells were compared between congenitally T. gondii-infected and uninfected infants. Broader findings and caveats from the paper: Compared with uninfected infants, infected infants at 2 months appeared to have fewer N additions in their TRGV9 and TRDV2 CDR3s, and this was especially true for TRDV2-TRDJ1 sequences. At 1 year of age, repertoire differences between infected and uninfected infants were less clear than at 2 months. In 2-month-old infants, germline-encoded fetal-type TRDV2 CDR3 sequences seemed to be more common in infected than in uninfected infants, which suggests a footprint of in utero expansion. Two months was the earliest age with enough suitable sample material for TCR repertoire analysis, so newborn repertoires were not sequenced. A public TRGV9 clonotype was highly prevalent in both infected and uninfected infants.

The CDR3 holds 22 amino acids from the cysteine to the phenylalanine. Of the read, only the CDR3 DNA is kept; its 66 bases are in frame from base 1. The germline V gene sets CDR1 to TSWWSYY and CDR2 to QGS. V trim: 9 bases; J trim: 0 bases; unmatched bases: 25. Mothers of both infected and uninfected infants received the same treatment, using spiramycin and/or pyrimethamine plus sulfadiazine plus folinic acid. Every infant, whether infected or uninfected, was delivered at term, after more than 37 weeks of gestation. Around 1 mL of blood was used to isolate PBMCs by Lymphoprep gradient centrifugation, after which the PBMCs were cryopreserved in liquid nitrogen and shipped to Belgium. After thawing, the PBMCs were labeled with Zombie NIR viability dye and stained with antibodies against CD3, TCR gammadelta, Vgamma9 and Vdelta2. CD3+ TCRgammadelta+ T cells were sorted on a FACSAria III with a mean purity of about 98%. The RNeasy Micro Kit was used to isolate RNA from around 10,000 sorted gammadelta T cells per sample. The infants were born to mothers who were enrolled with primary T. gondii infection during pregnancy. Peripheral blood samples from the infants were taken at an outpatient microbiology and virology center in Pavia, Italy.

This clone was found once. Which antigen it targets is not known. This sequence is one base from a far larger clone and is likely a read error. This sample includes further DNA sequences coding for the same CDR3. Using SuperScript II, cDNA was generated through template-switch reverse transcription, with TRGC- and TRDC-specific primers combined in a single tube. The TRGC primer was designed for binding to both the TRGC1 and TRGC2 constant genes. TRG and TRD amplification used the KAPA Real-Time Library Amplification Kit, with AMPure XP bead purification between steps. Index PCR with the Nextera XT Index Kit was used to attach Illumina sequencing adapters. Sequencing of TRG and TRD amplicons was performed on an Illumina MiSeq with the V2 300 kit, and 150 bp paired-end reads were generated. Processing in the source paper ran as follows. Before any further analysis, FastQC version 0.11.8 was used to check read quality. Reads were aligned to GenBank TRG or TRD reference genes, and CDR3 sequences were built with MiXCR version 3.0.3. Default MiXCR settings were used, apart from assembling TRDD gene segments from 3 instead of 5 consecutive nucleotides. N additions, CDR3 length, J segment length and clonotype sharing between samples were all calculated using VDJtools version 1.2.1. Out-of-frame CDR3 sequences and those containing stop codons were excluded from analysis. To look for overlap, the infant repertoires were checked against previously published Vgamma9Vdelta2 repertoires from fetal, cord blood and adult blood. In TCRdb, clones were called once more from the public reads by CATT, and rows of identical DNA were later combined. These V and J calls originate from TCRdb's pipeline instead of the authors' own analysis. The sample table holds several hundred delta-chain clones, of which 50% were seen once. The ten largest clones represent 25% of the sample.

The V and J segments used are TRDV1 and TRDJ1; 13 middle bases align to TRDD3. The J gene was not available in TCRdb and was assigned here by matching the DNA to germline segments. The sequencing input was gamma-delta T cells from blood. The sequence derives from a child under 10 years old born to a mother with Toxoplasma gondii infection during pregnancy, either congenitally infected or uninfected (not recorded which). The nucleotide sequence reads TGTGCTCTGAGTTCCTACCCAAAGTACTGGGGGATACGAGTTAGTAACACCGATAAACTCATCTTT. Its protein product is CALSSYPKYWGIRVSNTDKLIF.